The 21 T cell receptor beta chains given below trace back to one sample, sequenced in a study of T cell repertoires in cytomegalovirus infection. TCRdb re-called the reads through MiXCR, storing one row per CDR3 protein. The table lists about 130,000 distinct CDR3 sequences, approximately 24% of them singletons. These receptors are not linked to any known antigen. Sequencing was carried out using PBMCs, sequenced either directly or after in vitro stimulation (not recorded which). The receptors originated from a human donor in good health (CMV status not recorded). Some clones in this sample may be carry-over from other donors' samples.

This rearrangement joins TRBV11-2 to TRBJ2-7; TRBD2 is a possible D gene (6 bases). This CDR3 is built from 15 residues. V was pared by 3 bases and J by 3 bases, with 15 bases between. The germline gives CDR1 SGHAT, CDR2 FQNNGV. In DNA form, the CDR3 reads TGTGCCAGCAGCTTCTCCGGGACTCCCTTCTACGAGCAGTACTTC. Translating it yields CASSFSGTPFYEQYF.

The V and J genes are TRBV30 and TRBJ1-2, with D perhaps matching TRBD1 (6 bases). The CDR3 is made up of 15 amino acids. V was pared by 0 bases and J by 4 bases, with 15 bases between. Germline V CDR1 and CDR2: GTSNPN, SVGIG (reference sequence). The CDR3 DNA follows: TGTGCCTGGAGTGTACAGGGCAGGGCGGCCTATGGCTACACCTTC. Its protein product is CAWSVQGRAAYGYTF. Drawing the rest from reference TRBV30 and TRBJ1-2, the complete variable domain is SQTIHQWPATLVQPVGSPLSLECTVEGTSNPNLYWYRQAAGRGLQLLFYSVGIGQISSEVPQNLSASRPQDRQFILSSKKLLLSDSGFYLCAWSVQGRAAYGYTFGSGTRLTVV.

As concerns this clonotype: With a much larger clone just one base away, this may be a read error. No conserved phenylalanine or tryptophan is present at the end of the CDR3, so a read error is the likely explanation. The V gene is TRBV10-3, the J gene TRBJ2-3, with a tentative D call TRBD2 (5 bases). V was clipped by 3 bases and J by 4 bases, with 8 bases between them. The V gene's germline CDR1 is ENHRY and CDR2 SYGVKD. The CDR3 runs 13 residues. CDR3 nucleotides: TGTGCCATCAGTGACCGGGAATCAGATACGCAGTATCTT. Its translation is CAISDRESDTQYL.

This clonotype was seen more than once but under ten times. The chain joins TRBV12-5 to TRBJ2-1; D call uncertain. Trimming took off 0 bases at V and 6 bases at J, with 12 bases between the two ends. CDR3 length equals 15 residues. The germline V gene encodes CDR1 LGHNT and CDR2 FRNRAP. DNA of the CDR3: TGTGCTAGTGGTTTGGTAACCCCTAGGATCAATGAGCAGTTCTTC. It codes for CASGLVTPRINEQFF.

A note on this clonotype: At one end the junction does not follow the germline gene, possibly because of a read error. The V and J genes are TRBV7-2 and TRBJ1-1; TRBD1 might be the D (5 bases). The CDR3 contains 14 residues. Germline V gene lookup returns CDR1 SGHTA and CDR2 FQGNSA. For the CDR3, the DNA is TGTGCCAGCAGCCCCTCCCCGACAGTCTCTGAGGCTTTCTTT. Translated, it gives CASSPSPTVSEAFF. The whole variable domain, filled in from reference TRBV7-2 and TRBJ1-1, reads GAGVSQSPSNKVTEKGKDVELRCDPISGHTALYWYRQSLGQGLEFLIYFQGNSAPDKSGLPSDRFSAERTGGSVSTLTIQRTQQEDSAVYLCASSPSPTVSEAFFGQGTRLTVV.

This chain joins TRBV19 and TRBJ1-5; no clear D. Trimming stripped 5 bases from V and 2 bases from J, with 4 bases between. The germline V gene has CDR1 LNHDA and CDR2 SQIVND (reference sequence). CDR3 size: 12 residues. The DNA for the CDR3 is TGTGCCAGTAGTCGAGGCAATCAGCCCCAGCATTTT. Residues: CASSRGNQPQHF. The entire variable domain, with the rest obtained from reference TRBV19 and TRBJ1-5, is as follows: DGGITQSPKYLFRKEGQNVTLSCEQNLNHDAMYWYRQDPGQGLRLIYYSQIVNDFQKGDIAEGYSVSREKKESFPLTVTSAQKNPTAFYLCASSRGNQPQHFGDGTRLSIL.

As DNA, the CDR3 is TGTGCCAGCAGTCTGACCCCAACCTATCAGCCCCAGCATTTT. Protein product: CASSLTPTYQPQHF. The chain joins TRBV27 to TRBJ1-5, with D hard to call. Trimming removed 5 bases from V and 5 bases from J, with 13 bases in between. The CDR3 loop spans 14 amino acids. In germline, CDR1 is MNHEY, CDR2 SMNVEV (reference sequence).

In its sample, this clonotype was seen a few times. The V gene is TRBV28, the J gene TRBJ2-7, with 7 bases matching TRBD2. V was clipped by 5 bases and J by 0 bases; unmatched bases: 10. CDR3 length equals 16 residues. Germline-derived CDR1 and CDR2 are MDHEN and SYDVKM. The DNA of the CDR3 is TGTGCCAGCAGTCTCCCCTGGGGGGGAGTCTCCTACGAGCAGTACTTC. Amino acid sequence: CASSLPWGGVSYEQYF. Combining the CDR3 with reference TRBV28 and TRBJ2-7 gives the whole variable domain DVKVTQSSRYLVKRTGEKVFLECVQDMDHENMFWYRQDPGLGLRLIYFSYDVKMKEKGDIPEGYSVSREKKERFSLILESASTNQTSMYLCASSLPWGGVSYEQYFGPGTRLTVT.

The V and J genes are TRBV4-3 and TRBJ2-3; 8 nucleotides align to TRBD2. CDR3 size: 19 residues. Losses at the gene ends were 1 base for V and 2 bases for J; bases not matched to a gene: 14. Germline CDR1 and CDR2: LGHNA and YSLEER. The CDR3 sequence is CASSQGLETRGRYTDTQYF. For the CDR3, the DNA is TGCGCCAGCAGCCAAGGCTTGGAAACTCGCGGGAGGTACACAGATACGCAGTATTTT.

This clonotype was recorded at least ten times. This chain uses TRBV2 with TRBJ2-3; tentative D call: TRBD2 (5 bases). CDR1 and CDR2 from the germline V gene are SNHLY and FYNNEI. The CDR3 sequence is 15 residues long. V dropped 6 bases and J dropped 0 bases, with 13 bases sitting between them. This CDR3 is CASSTGSFSTDTQYF. DNA for the CDR3: TGTGCCAGCAGCACGGGGAGCTTTAGCACAGATACGCAGTATTTT.

This clonotype has just a few counts. The DNA of the CDR3 is TGTGCCAGTAGTGTGGGACAAAGCCAAGAGACCCAGTACTTC. Its translation: CASSVGQSQETQYF. The genes are TRBV19 and TRBJ2-5, with D possibly matching TRBD1 (6 bases). The CDR3 sequence is 14 residues long. With 5 bases removed from V and 1 base from J, the gap between germline ends came to 11 bases. CDR1 and CDR2 (germline): LNHDA, SQIVND (reference sequence).

The rearrangement uses TRBV11-3 and TRBJ2-7; perhaps TRBD1 as D (5 bases). Between the trimmed V and J ends, which lost 1 base and 4 bases, there was a span of 8 bases. The CDR3 contains 13 residues. Germline CDR1 and CDR2: SGHNT and YENEEA. The DNA for the CDR3 is TGTGCCAGCAGCTTAGGACAGAGTTACGAGCAGTACGTC. Translation: CASSLGQSYEQYV.

This clonotype was counted at least ten times. V is TRBV7-2 and J is TRBJ2-1; 8 bases are a match to TRBD2. Germline V gene lookup returns CDR1 SGHTA and CDR2 FQGNSA. The V segment lost 7 bases and the J segment 9 bases; nucleotides outside the gene matches: 17. The CDR3 is 16 residues long. CDR3 protein: CASKRGTGLDYSEQFF. CDR3 bases: TGTGCCAGCAAAAGAGGCACGGGACTAGACTATAGTGAGCAGTTCTTC.

V and J are TRBV12-3 or TRBV12-4 and TRBJ1-1; 8 bases align to TRBD1. The CDR3 is 13 residues long. The CDR3 DNA is TGTGCGGTCGGCAGGGGGCTGAACACTGAAGCTTTCTTT. Translated: CAVGRGLNTEAFF.

This clonotype was seen more than once but under ten times. This chain links TRBV7-9 with TRBJ1-4, with D possibly matching TRBD1 (6 bases). CDR3 size: 14 residues. The germline V gene has CDR1 SEHNR and CDR2 FQNEAQ (reference sequence). V lost 8 bases and J 8 bases, leaving 18 bases between the germline ends. CDR3 amino acids: CASSSWGAGEKLFF. The CDR3 DNA sequence: TGTGCCAGCTCCAGCTGGGGGGCAGGGGAAAAACTGTTTTTT.

There are a few counts of this clonotype. The genes are TRBV4-3 and TRBJ1-1; D unclear. The CDR3 covers 16 residues. The ends were cut back, 0 bases at V and 0 bases at J, with 11 bases in the middle. The V gene's germline CDR1 is LGHNA and CDR2 YSLEER. The CDR3 DNA sequence: TGCGCCAGCAGCCAAGATTTCCCTTCTATGAACACTGAAGCTTTCTTT. Amino acids: CASSQDFPSMNTEAFF.

Ten or more counts support this clonotype. V and J are TRBV7-9 and TRBJ2-2; D might be TRBD2 (5 bases). The CDR3 runs 16 residues. V was shortened by 2 bases and J by 5 bases, with 15 bases between the two germline ends. Germline V gene lookup returns CDR1 SEHNR and CDR2 FQNEAQ (reference sequence). The CDR3 region has the DNA TGTGCCAGCAGCTTAAATCTAGCATCGTTGACCGGGGAGCTGTTTTTT. This translates into CASSLNLASLTGELFF. Filled out from reference TRBV7-9 and TRBJ2-2, the complete variable domain reads DTGVSQNPRHKITKRGQNVTFRCDPISEHNRLYWYRQTLGQGPEFLTYFQNEAQLEKSRLLSDRFSAERPKGSFSTLEIQRTEQGDSAMYLCASSLNLASLTGELFFGEGSRLTVL.

V usage is TRBV28 and J usage is TRBJ1-1; D call uncertain. This CDR3 has 14 amino acids. Trimming shortened V by 3 bases and J by 0 bases, and 8 bases separated the two germline ends. Germline V CDR1 and CDR2: MDHEN, SYDVKM. The CDR3 DNA is TGTGCCAGCAGTTTCGGACGGCTGAACACTGAAGCTTTCTTT. It specifies CASSFGRLNTEAFF.

This clonotype showed up many times. This sequence joins TRBV19 and TRBJ2-1; D not resolved. V gave up 3 bases and J gave up 5 bases, with 11 bases separating them. CDR1 is LNHDA and CDR2 is SQIVND in the germline V gene (reference sequence). The CDR3 length is 14 residues. CDR3 DNA: TGTGCCAGTAGTATTGGACCCGCCGACAATGAGCAGTTCTTC. Protein sequence: CASSIGPADNEQFF.

This clonotype turned up a few times. The V call is TRBV29-1, the J call TRBJ2-1; 10 positions match TRBD2. This CDR3 is 11 amino acids long. Trimming at V came to 6 bases and at J to 9 bases, leaving 2 bases not matched to a gene. The germline gives CDR1 SQVTM, CDR2 ANQGSEA. This chain's CDR3 is CSVVAGGEQFF. CDR3 bases: TGCAGCGTCGTAGCGGGAGGTGAGCAGTTCTTC.

J is TRBJ2-7 and V is TRBV11-1; D is perhaps TRBD2 (6 bases). V lost 6 bases and J 3 bases, leaving 18 bases between the germline ends. There are 15 residues in the CDR3. CDR1 and CDR2 (germline): SGHAT, FQDESV (reference sequence). The CDR3 sequence: CASSLDRDSFYEQYF. The CDR3 DNA is TGTGCCAGCAGTCTGGACCGGGACTCCTTCTACGAGCAGTACTTC.